Detailed here is one TCR beta chain. The data are from a study of cytomegalovirus exposure and HLA in healthy donors. This table comes from immunoSEQ multiplex PCR, and its TCRdb copy is limited to in-frame clones, with some not included. The data show about 300,000 clones, with 70% to 90% seen just once and over 0.7% held by the top ten. This CDR3 spans 14 amino acids. V was pared by 5 bases and J by 3 bases, with 14 bases between. CDR1 is SGDLS and CDR2 is YYNGEE in the germline V gene. The source of this sequence is a woman under 30 in good health and CMV-seronegative. The V gene is TRBV9, the J gene TRBJ2-5; D is unclear. Sequences were obtained from PBMCs. The CDR3 coding sequence is TGTGCCAGCAGTTCCCACCCTAGTAAAGAGACCCAGTACTTC. Protein product: CASSSHPSKETQYF.